The clone carrying this TCR beta chain was picked up many times. Each CDR3 protein gets one entry after TCRdb re-called the multiplex PCR reads with MiXCR. Of fewer than 85,000 distinct CDR3 sequences detected, about 20% appear once; the ten largest clones hold over 2%. V lost 3 bases, J lost 6 bases, and 15 bases lay in between. The CDR3 runs 15 residues. Germline CDR1 and CDR2: MNHNY and SVGAGI (reference sequence). This sample is drawn from a study of breast tumors, draining lymph nodes, adjacent tissues. Breast cancer patients provided tissue from their axillary draining lymph nodes. This rearrangement joins TRBV6-6 to TRBJ1-5; possibly TRBD1 for D (5 bases). Sequences were obtained from axillary lymph node tissue. This clonotype was obtained from a female donor with breast cancer. Some clones in this sample may be carry-over from other donors' samples. As DNA, the CDR3 is TGTGCCAGCAGTTATATGAGGGACTGGGTTCAGCCCCAGCATTTT. This codes for CASSYMRDWVQPQHF.